A single sample gave rise to the 32 T cell receptor beta chains below, sequenced in a study of cytomegalovirus exposure and HLA in healthy donors. The PCR made use of 60 Vbeta and 13 Jbeta primers. The table came from immunoSEQ multiplex PCR; TCRdb's copy has only in-frame clones and leaves some out. Of some 150,000 clones listed, 80% are singletons. Source material: PBMCs. The source is a man aged 30-40 years in good health and CMV-seropositive.

The chain carries TRBV2 and TRBJ2-1, with D possibly TRBD2 on 5 matching bases. Germline CDR1 reads SNHLY; CDR2 reads FYNNEI. Trimming took off 6 bases at V and 3 bases at J, with 12 bases between the two ends. The CDR3 is made up of 14 amino acids. CDR3 in amino acids: CASRVTSFYNEQFF. CDR3 in DNA: TGTGCCAGCAGGGTCACTAGTTTCTACAATGAGCAGTTCTTC.

V gene TRBV30 combines with J gene TRBJ2-5; the D gene is possibly TRBD1 (6 bases). The CDR3 consists of 15 residues. CDR1 GTSNPN and CDR2 SVGIG come from the germline V gene (reference sequence). The germline V and J ends were trimmed by 0 bases and 3 bases, with 14 bases remaining between them. This CDR3 is CAWSVRGTGKETQYF. CDR3 coding DNA: TGTGCCTGGAGTGTACGGGGAACAGGGAAAGAGACCCAGTACTTC.

A single count supports this clone. V usage is TRBV6-1 and J usage is TRBJ2-7, with 9 bases matching TRBD1. The CDR3 is made up of 13 amino acids. V trimming: 10 bases; J trimming: 9 bases; junction bases outside the gene matches: 13. Germline CDR1 is MNHNS and CDR2 is SASEGT. This CDR3 is CATEGQGNSRQYF. CDR3 coding DNA: TGTGCCACCGAGGGACAGGGAAATAGTCGGCAGTACTTC.

The J gene is TRBJ2-3, the V gene TRBV7-3; D is unclear. V was trimmed by 1 base and J by 1 base, leaving 9 bases between them. Germline values: CDR1 SGHTA, CDR2 FQGTGA. This CDR3 contains 15 residues. The CDR3: CASSLNELRTDTQYF. The CDR3 DNA follows: TGTGCCAGCAGCTTAAATGAGCTTCGCACAGATACGCAGTATTTT.

J is TRBJ2-1 and V is TRBV7-2, with D possibly TRBD1 on 6 matching bases. V lost 5 bases to trimming and J lost 9 bases, with 17 bases between them. The CDR3 contains 14 residues. Germline V gives CDR1 SGHTA, CDR2 FQGNSA. The CDR3 spells CASSLPSRGGEQFF. CDR3 coding DNA: TGTGCCAGCAGCCTACCAAGCAGGGGCGGTGAGCAGTTCTTC.

The rearrangement joins TRBV6-6 to TRBJ2-3, with D possibly being TRBD2 (6 bases). CDR3 length: 14 amino acids. With 7 bases removed from V and 2 bases from J, the gap between germline ends came to 13 bases. Germline V gene lookup returns CDR1 MNHNY and CDR2 SVGAGI (reference sequence). In nucleotides, the CDR3 is TGTGCCAGCACCGTTAGCGGTTACACAGATACGCAGTATTTT. As protein: CASTVSGYTDTQYF.

The V and J genes are TRBV4-2 and TRBJ1-6; 10 bases are shared with TRBD1. The CDR3 consists of 16 residues. Per the germline V gene, CDR1 is LGHNA and CDR2 is YNFKEQ. The V segment lost 1 base and the J segment 8 bases; nucleotides outside the gene matches: 5. CDR3 DNA sequence: TGTGCCAGCAGCCAAGTAACCGGGACAGGGGATTCACCCCTCCACTTT. Encoded protein: CASSQVTGTGDSPLHF.

The chain is built from TRBV11-2 and TRBJ2-7, with D perhaps TRBD2 (5 bases). The germline V gene has CDR1 SGHAT and CDR2 FQNNGV. This CDR3 has 17 residues. The ends were cut back, 2 bases at V and 5 bases at J, with 22 bases in the middle. The CDR3 sequence: CASSLPNGVGYYHEQYF. In nucleotides, the CDR3 is TGTGCCAGCAGCTTACCTAACGGGGTCGGGTATTACCACGAGCAGTACTTC. The variable domain in full, completed from reference TRBV11-2 and TRBJ2-7, reads EAGVAQSPRYKIIEKRQSVAFWCNPISGHATLYWYQQILGQGPKLLIQFQNNGVVDDSQLPKDRFSAERLKGVDSTLKIQPAKLEDSAVYLCASSLPNGVGYYHEQYFGPGTRLTVT.

This chain connects TRBV28 to TRBJ1-1, with 7 bases that match TRBD1. CDR1 is MDHEN and CDR2 is SYDVKM in the germline V gene. The length of the CDR3 is 17 residues. With V trimmed by 5 bases and J by 3 bases, 15 bases remained unmatched. CDR3 in DNA: TGTGCCAGCAGTCCCTCCTTTGGGGCAGGGGGATACACTGAAGCTTTCTTT. Translating gives CASSPSFGAGGYTEAFF.

The gene calls are TRBV27 and TRBJ1-3; 7 bases match TRBD1. With 6 bases clipped from V and 1 base from J, the junction kept 3 bases outside the gene matches. There are 14 residues in the CDR3. Germline CDR1 reads MNHEY; CDR2 reads SMNVEV (reference sequence). The chain's CDR3 is CASREQGSGNTIYF. The DNA for the CDR3 is TGTGCCAGCAGGGAACAGGGGTCTGGAAACACCATATATTTT.

V and J are TRBV19 and TRBJ1-5; the D gene is possibly TRBD1 (5 bases). CDR1 is LNHDA, CDR2 SQIVND, per germline (reference sequence). This CDR3 spans 16 amino acids. The germline V and J ends were trimmed by 6 bases and 3 bases, with 18 bases remaining between them. The CDR3 DNA reads as TGTGCCAGTAGGATCAGCGGGGGTGCTTTCAATCAGCCCCAGCATTTT. This translates into CASRISGGAFNQPQHF.

The V and J genes are TRBV6-6 and TRBJ1-6, with 9 nucleotides matching TRBD1. The CDR3 spans 16 residues. The germline gives CDR1 MNHNY, CDR2 SVGAGI (reference sequence). V lost 3 bases and J lost 8; bases outside the gene matches: 8. CDR3 DNA: TGTGCCAGCAGTTATCCAACAGGGGGCGGCGATTCACCCCTCCACTTT. As protein: CASSYPTGGGDSPLHF.

The CDR3 region is CASSLDRGADTQYF. As DNA, the CDR3 is TGTGCCAGCAGCTTGGACAGGGGAGCAGATACGCAGTATTTT. The chain has TRBV6-1 and TRBJ2-3; TRBD1 matches 9 bases. The CDR3 extends over 14 amino acids. Trimming took 6 bases from V and 4 from J; bases not matched to a gene: 5. From germline, CDR1 is MNHNS and CDR2 SASEGT.

This clone was recorded only once. The rearrangement joins TRBV5-1 to TRBJ2-7, with 9 bases lining up with TRBD1. This CDR3 has 18 residues. With V trimmed by 2 bases and J by 3 bases, 15 bases remained unmatched. CDR1 is SGHRS, CDR2 YFSETQ, per germline. CDR3 sequence reads: CASSFQSQGAPGGYEQYF. CDR3 DNA: TGCGCCAGCAGCTTCCAGTCACAGGGGGCGCCGGGTGGCTACGAGCAGTACTTC.

V gene TRBV7-3 combines with J gene TRBJ2-1; tentatively, D is TRBD2 (5 bases). The CDR3 consists of 11 residues. Trimming took 6 bases from V and 7 from J, leaving 7 bases between them. Per the germline V gene, CDR1 is SGHTA and CDR2 is FQGTGA. The CDR3 region is CASRAGNEQFF. The CDR3 bases are TGTGCCAGCAGGGCGGGTAATGAGCAGTTCTTC.

This clone was seen just once. J is TRBJ2-3 and V is TRBV6-6; 7 bases are shared with TRBD1. CDR1 and CDR2 from the germline V gene are MNHNY and SVGAGI (reference sequence). The trim removed 2 bases at V and 3 bases at J, leaving 8 bases unmatched. This CDR3 region has 16 residues. This CDR3 reads CASSYLRDSLTDTQYF. The CDR3 region has the DNA TGTGCCAGCAGTTACCTCCGGGACAGCTTAACAGATACGCAGTATTTT.

A remark on this clone: The same CDR3 also results from other DNA sequences found in this sample. This chain uses TRBV29-1 with TRBJ1-2; weak D call: TRBD1 (6 bases). With 6 bases removed from V and 2 bases from J, the gap between germline ends came to 10 bases. Germline V gene sequence: CDR1 SQVTM, CDR2 ANQGSEA. The CDR3 is 12 amino acids. The CDR3 here is CSVEQGNYGYTF. The CDR3 nucleotides read TGCAGCGTCGAACAGGGAAACTATGGCTACACCTTC.

The V gene is TRBV5-4, the J gene TRBJ2-3, with D perhaps matching TRBD2 (5 bases). This CDR3 has 12 residues. The V gene's germline CDR1 is SGHNT and CDR2 YYREEE (reference sequence). CDR3 coding DNA: TGTGTGGCGGGCGGCTTCACAGATACGCAGTATTTT. Protein sequence: CVAGGFTDTQYF.

The genes are TRBV19 and TRBJ2-3; perhaps TRBD2 as D (6 bases). V was trimmed by 9 bases and J by 4 bases, leaving 17 bases between them. The germline V gene has CDR1 LNHDA and CDR2 SQIVND (reference sequence). This CDR3 region has 14 residues. CDR3 coding DNA: TGTGCCAGCGACTCAATGCGGGGCGCAGATACGCAGTATTTT. It translates to CASDSMRGADTQYF.

The V call is TRBV5-8, the J call TRBJ1-1, with 7 bases matching TRBD1. Trimming cost V 0 bases and J 3 bases; bases outside gene matches: 8. The CDR3 spans 16 residues. Germline V gene sequence: CDR1 SGHTS, CDR2 YDEGEE. The CDR3 DNA is TGTGCCAGCAGCTTGGTGGACAGGCTCGGGGACACTGAAGCTTTCTTT. Protein: CASSLVDRLGDTEAFF.

The rearrangement joins TRBV7-9 to TRBJ2-7, with D tentatively TRBD2 (6 bases). The length of the CDR3 is 13 residues. Germline lookup yields CDR1 SEHNR and CDR2 FQNEAQ (reference sequence). The CDR3 sequence: CAVRSSDSYEQYF. The DNA of the CDR3 is TGTGCGGTGCGGTCTAGCGACTCCTACGAGCAGTACTTC.

The rearrangement uses TRBV7-2 and TRBJ2-3; D might be TRBD2 (5 bases). The CDR3 is 14 residues long. Germline loops: CDR1 SGHTA, CDR2 FQGNSA. With 0 bases removed from V and 7 bases from J, the gap between germline ends came to 11 bases. The CDR3 DNA sequence: TGTGCCAGCAGCTTAGCGGGAACTAGGAATACGCAGTATTTT. It codes for CASSLAGTRNTQYF.

There are a few counts of this clone. This CDR3 reads CASSQPGLAGAGETQYF. For the CDR3, the DNA is TGTGCCAGCAGCCAACCGGGACTAGCGGGAGCCGGAGAGACCCAGTACTTC. The chain is built from TRBV4-2 and TRBJ2-5; TRBD2 matches 14 bases. There are 17 residues in the CDR3. The ends lost 2 bases at V and 4 bases at J; junction bases unmatched: 6. In germline, CDR1 is LGHNA, CDR2 YNFKEQ.

The sample holds one count of this clone. The rearrangement uses TRBV27 and TRBJ2-3, with a possible D match to TRBD2 (5 bases). This CDR3 region has 15 residues. The V gene's germline CDR1 is MNHEY and CDR2 SMNVEV (reference sequence). V lost 6 bases and J lost 4, with 17 bases in between. This chain's CDR3 is CASRFSAGVSDTQYF. The CDR3 bases are TGTGCCAGCAGATTCTCGGCGGGCGTGTCAGATACGCAGTATTTT.

The chain links TRBV7-2 to TRBJ1-2; D is undetermined. Trimming pared 3 bases from V and 1 base from J, leaving 6 bases between. The CDR3 has 13 residues. Germline V gene sequence: CDR1 SGHTA, CDR2 FQGNSA. The CDR3 loop is CASSFGVNYGYTF. Here the CDR3 DNA reads TGTGCCAGCAGCTTCGGGGTTAACTATGGCTACACCTTC.

The CDR3 here is CASSATGNTEAFF. For the CDR3, the DNA is TGTGCCAGCAGCGCGACTGGGAACACTGAAGCTTTCTTT. The rearrangement uses TRBV11-3 and TRBJ1-1, with D unclear. V lost 5 bases and J lost 1, with 8 bases in between. Germline V CDR1 and CDR2: SGHNT, YENEEA. There are 13 residues in the CDR3.

The chain combines TRBV13 with TRBJ2-7, with 8 bases aligning to TRBD1. Per the germline V gene, CDR1 is PRHDT and CDR2 is FYEKMQ (reference sequence). V shed 5 bases, J shed 2 bases, and the junction held 11 bases outside the gene matches. The CDR3 is made up of 16 amino acids. The CDR3 sequence: CASSLRGGTGPYEQYF. CDR3 in DNA: TGTGCCAGCAGCCTACGTGGTGGGACAGGACCCTACGAGCAGTACTTC. The full variable domain, rest sourced from reference TRBV13 and TRBJ2-7, is AAGVIQSPRHLIKEKRETATLKCYPIPRHDTVYWYQQGPGQDPQFLISFYEKMQSDKGSIPDRFSAQQFSDYHSELNMSSLELGDSALYFCASSLRGGTGPYEQYFGPGTRLTVT.

The chain carries TRBV14 and TRBJ1-1, with D possibly TRBD1 on 5 matching bases. CDR3 size: 18 residues. Trimming cost V 1 base and J 0 bases, with 18 bases left between them. Germline values: CDR1 SGHDN, CDR2 FVKESK. CDR3 in DNA: TGTGCCAGCAGCCAAGTCGGGGGTCCGGAGGTCCTGAACACTGAAGCTTTCTTT. Its translation is CASSQVGGPEVLNTEAFF.

The rearrangement uses TRBV12-2 and TRBJ2-7; TRBD2 reflects the table's D call only, with no check against the DNA. TRBV12-2 is a pseudogene locus. CDR3 length: 15 residues. The chain's CDR3 is CASRLRTSEPYEQYF. In nucleotides, the CDR3 is TGTGCAAGTCGCCTTAGGACTAGCGAACCCTACGAGCAGTACTTC.

In this sample, this clone turned up once. The chain links TRBV13 to TRBJ2-5; 9 bases line up with TRBD1. V lost 1 base to trimming and J lost 5 bases; unmatched junction nucleotides: 8. Germline CDR1 and CDR2: PRHDT and FYEKMQ (reference sequence). This CDR3 region has 16 residues. The CDR3 loop reads CASSLDGTGRWETQYF. In DNA, the CDR3 is TGTGCCAGCAGCTTAGACGGGACAGGGAGATGGGAGACCCAGTACTTC.

This chain links TRBV10-3 with TRBJ1-5, with D possibly TRBD1 on 6 matching bases. This CDR3 is 16 amino acids long. Trimming pared 2 bases from V and 5 bases from J, leaving 16 bases between. The germline CDR1 and CDR2 sequences are ENHRY and SYGVKD. The CDR3 protein is CAISEIGGGHDQPQHF. The DNA of the CDR3 is TGTGCCATCAGTGAGATTGGGGGGGGGCACGATCAGCCCCAGCATTTT.

V gene TRBV5-6 combines with J gene TRBJ1-1; 11 bases fit TRBD1. Germline V gene lookup returns CDR1 SGHDT and CDR2 YYEEEE. Losses at the gene ends were 4 bases for V and 5 bases for J; bases not matched to a gene: 19. The CDR3 is 19 amino acids. The CDR3, as DNA: TGTGCCAGCAGCCCACAACACCGGGACAGGGGGTTGGTGTTTACTGAAGCTTTCTTT. Translating gives CASSPQHRDRGLVFTEAFF. Variable domain in full (rest from reference TRBV5-6 and TRBJ1-1): DAGVTQSPTHLIKTRGQQVTLRCSPKSGHDTVSWYQQALGQGPQFIFQYYEEEERQRGNFPDRFSGHQFPNYSSELNVNALLLGDSALYLCASSPQHRDRGLVFTEAFFGQGTRLTVV.